These 9 T cell receptor beta chains share one sample of origin, sequenced in a study of T cells in Graves' hyperthyroidism and ophthalmopathy (dated by TCRdb to 2018 to 2020). The method behind the library was multiplex PCR. The sample was run on an Illumina HiSeq 2000. The TCR beta CDR3 regions were amplified from the RNA transcripts. The TCR CDR3 was subjected to a first round of RT-PCR using the HTBI primer set and the Qiagen OneStep RT-PCR kit. TCRdb ran its own pipeline on the public reads, namely fastp trimming at Q25 and MiXCR clone calling, and kept in-frame beta chains. Identical CDR3 proteins give one entry, which carries the most common genes and DNA. This sample gives hundreds of thousands of distinct CDR3 sequences in total; around 16% of them show up just once. 3% to 4.5% of the sample lies in the top ten. Sequencing input: blood. These receptors were obtained from a woman aged 25 to 39 with Graves' hyperthyroidism.

This clonotype was seen only a few times. The chain couples TRBV13 to TRBJ1-2; a possible D gene is TRBD1 (6 bases). In germline, CDR1 is PRHDT, CDR2 FYEKMQ (reference sequence). The CDR3 runs 19 residues. The V end was cut by 5 bases, the J end by 1 base, with 26 bases between. The CDR3 DNA reads as TGTGCCAGCAGCCCAGAGGGTTTAGGCGGGACATTTTATAACTATGGCTACACCTTC. As protein: CASSPEGLGGTFYNYGYTF.

This clonotype appeared many times. This chain connects TRBV12-3 or TRBV12-4 to TRBJ2-5, with 10 nucleotides matching TRBD1. The V and J ends lost 2 bases and 1 base, in that order; junction bases with no gene match: 13. CDR3 size: 19 residues. The CDR3 DNA sequence: TGTGCCAGCAGTTTAAAGATGACACCGGGACAGGGGCCCCAAGAGACCCAGTACTTC. As protein: CASSLKMTPGQGPQETQYF.

This clonotype was recorded at least ten times. The germline gene is not matched at one end of the junction; a read error may be the cause. This chain joins TRBV3-1 and TRBJ2-5; 7 bases are shared with TRBD2. Germline CDR1 reads LGHDT; CDR2 reads YNNKEL (reference sequence). The CDR3 is 13 residues long. This CDR3 reads CASSQAGQETQYF. The CDR3 nucleotides read TGCGCCAGCAGCCAAGCGGGGCAAGAGACCCAGTACTTC.

This clonotype was seen more than once but under ten times. The chain carries TRBV5-1 and TRBJ2-1; D is tentatively TRBD1 or TRBD2 (5 bases each). V lost 4 bases to trimming and J lost 7 bases, with 15 bases between them. Germline values: CDR1 SGHRS, CDR2 YFSETQ. CDR3 length: 14 amino acids. As DNA, the CDR3 is TGCGCCAGCAGCGGAGAGGGGTCGATAAATGAGCAGTTCTTC. Protein product: CASSGEGSINEQFF.

This clonotype occurred many times. A read error may account for a junction end that differs from germline. The CDR3 DNA reads as TGTGCCAGCAGCTTACGGCGGCAGCTTCAAGAGGCCCAGTACTTC. Amino acid sequence: CASSLRRQLQEAQYF. V and J are TRBV11-3 and TRBJ2-5; D unresolved. The CDR3 sequence is 15 residues long. Germline lookup yields CDR1 SGHNT and CDR2 YENEEA.

J is TRBJ2-2 and V is TRBV13; D possibly corresponds to TRBD1 (7 bases). The CDR3 totals 16 residues. CDR1 is PRHDT and CDR2 is FYEKMQ in the germline V gene (reference sequence). V lost 2 bases, J lost 4 bases, and 14 bases lay in between. The CDR3 loop is CASSLMWQGGTGELFF. The CDR3 bases are TGTGCCAGCAGCTTAATGTGGCAGGGGGGCACCGGGGAGCTGTTTTTT.

The V and J genes are TRBV2 and TRBJ2-2; TRBD2 agrees at 8 bases. V shed 2 bases, J shed 6 bases, and the junction held 8 bases outside the gene matches. CDR1 is SNHLY, CDR2 FYNNEI, per germline. The CDR3 has 16 residues. For the CDR3, the DNA is TGTGCCAGCAGTGAATTCCCCGGGAGGGTTGCCGGGGAGCTGTTTTTT. It translates to CASSEFPGRVAGELFF. Drawing the rest from reference TRBV2 and TRBJ2-2, the complete variable domain is EPEVTQTPSHQVTQMGQEVILRCVPISNHLYFYWYRQILGQKVEFLVSFYNNEISEKSEIFDDQFSVERPDGSNFTLKIRSTKLEDSAMYFCASSEFPGRVAGELFFGEGSRLTVL.

This clonotype was counted at least ten times. CDR3 sequence reads: CASRQEGGWGHNEQFF. CDR3 DNA sequence: TGTGCCAGCAGACAGGAGGGCGGGTGGGGCCACAATGAGCAGTTCTTC. V gene TRBV7-2 combines with J gene TRBJ2-1; a weak D match, TRBD2 (6 bases). The CDR3 runs 16 residues. V was cut by 6 bases and J by 5 bases, with 20 bases left in between. Germline assignment: CDR1 SGHTA and CDR2 FQGNSA. Full variable domain (outside the CDR3, taken from reference TRBV7-2 and TRBJ2-1): GAGVSQSPSNKVTEKGKDVELRCDPISGHTALYWYRQSLGQGLEFLIYFQGNSAPDKSGLPSDRFSAERTGGSVSTLTIQRTQQEDSAVYLCASRQEGGWGHNEQFFGPGTRLTVL.

This clonotype was recorded many times. V usage is TRBV18 and J usage is TRBJ2-7; D is unresolved. This CDR3 spans 13 amino acids. The V gene lost 1 base and the J gene lost 4 bases, with 8 bases spanning the gap. CDR1 KGHSH and CDR2 LQKENI come from the germline V gene. CDR3 sequence reads: CASSPLSRYEQYF. CDR3 in DNA: TGTGCCAGCTCACCACTATCGAGGTACGAGCAGTACTTC.